A single sample gave rise to the 3 T cell receptor beta chains below, sequenced in a study of control samples from healthy donors and cancer patients. Some clones are missing from TCRdb's copy, which holds only in-frame ones; the method was immunoSEQ multiplex PCR. The sample gives approximately 100,000 clones, around 90% of which show up once; roughly 14% is in the top ten. What was sequenced was blood. Source of these receptors: a man younger than 40 in good health.

CDR3 sequence reads: CASSYGLNLSSGGAFF. Here the CDR3 DNA reads TGTGCCAGCAGTTACGGCCTTAATTTAAGTTCAGGGGGGGCTTTCTTT. The chain uses TRBV6-5 and TRBJ1-1; 7 bases agree with TRBD1. Per the germline V gene, CDR1 is MNHEY and CDR2 is SVGAGI. This CDR3 contains 16 residues. The V segment lost 2 bases and the J segment 11 bases; nucleotides outside the gene matches: 17.

The chain is built from TRBV5-1 and TRBJ2-3; 10 bases line up with TRBD2. V was clipped by 0 bases and J by 1 base; unmatched bases: 2. The CDR3 length is 16 residues. CDR1 and CDR2 (germline): SGHRS, YFSETQ. The CDR3 region is CASSLAGTSGTDTQYF. DNA of the CDR3: TGCGCCAGCAGCTTGGCCGGGACTAGCGGCACAGATACGCAGTATTTT.

This chain joins TRBV9 and TRBJ2-2; D gene unclear. Germline V gene data show CDR1 as SGDLS and CDR2 as YYNGEE. The germline V and J ends were trimmed by 0 bases and 6 bases, with 3 bases remaining between them. The CDR3 extends over 12 amino acids. The CDR3 DNA is TGTGCCAGCAGCGTAGGATCCGGGGAGCTGTTTTTT. Its protein product is CASSVGSGELFF. Combining the CDR3 with reference TRBV9 and TRBJ2-2 gives the whole variable domain DSGVTQTPKHLITATGQRVTLRCSPRSGDLSVYWYQQSLDQGLQFLIQYYNGEERAKGNILERFSAQQFPDLHSELNLSSLELGDSALYFCASSVGSGELFFGEGSRLTVL.